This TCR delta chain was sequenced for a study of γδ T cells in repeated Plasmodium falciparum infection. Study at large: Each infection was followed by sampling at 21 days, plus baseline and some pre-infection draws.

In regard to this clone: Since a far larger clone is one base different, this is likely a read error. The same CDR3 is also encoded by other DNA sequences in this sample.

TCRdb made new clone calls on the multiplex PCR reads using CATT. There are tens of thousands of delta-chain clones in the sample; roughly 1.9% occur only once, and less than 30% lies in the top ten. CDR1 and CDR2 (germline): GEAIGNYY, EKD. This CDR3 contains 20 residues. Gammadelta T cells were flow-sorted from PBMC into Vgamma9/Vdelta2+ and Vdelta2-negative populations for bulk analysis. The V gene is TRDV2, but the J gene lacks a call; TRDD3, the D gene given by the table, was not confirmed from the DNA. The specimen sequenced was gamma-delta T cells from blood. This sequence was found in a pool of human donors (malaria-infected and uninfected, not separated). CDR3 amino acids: CACEPMGIERVPRVADKLIF. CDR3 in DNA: TGTGCCTGTGAACCTATGGGGATAGAAAGGGTTCCAAGGGTGGCCGATAAACTCATATTT.